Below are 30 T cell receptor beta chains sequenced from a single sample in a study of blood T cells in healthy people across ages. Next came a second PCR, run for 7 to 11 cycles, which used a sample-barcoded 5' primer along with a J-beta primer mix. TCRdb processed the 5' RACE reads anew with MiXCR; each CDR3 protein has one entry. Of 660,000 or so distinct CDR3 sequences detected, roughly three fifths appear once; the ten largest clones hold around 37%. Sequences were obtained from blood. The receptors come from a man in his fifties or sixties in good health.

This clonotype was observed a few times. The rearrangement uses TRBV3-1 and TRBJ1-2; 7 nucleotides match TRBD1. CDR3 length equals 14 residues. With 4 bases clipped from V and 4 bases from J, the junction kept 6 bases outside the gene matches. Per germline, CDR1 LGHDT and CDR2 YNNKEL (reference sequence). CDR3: CASSPRQGRYGYTF. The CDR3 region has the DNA TGTGCCAGCAGCCCCCGACAGGGTCGCTATGGCTACACCTTC.

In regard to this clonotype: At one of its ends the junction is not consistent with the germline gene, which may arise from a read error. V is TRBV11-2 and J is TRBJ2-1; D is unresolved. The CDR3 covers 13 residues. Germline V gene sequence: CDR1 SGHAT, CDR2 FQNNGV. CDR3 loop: CASSVERHNEQFF. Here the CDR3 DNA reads TGTGCCAGCAGCGTAGAGAGGCACAATGAGCAGTTCTTC.

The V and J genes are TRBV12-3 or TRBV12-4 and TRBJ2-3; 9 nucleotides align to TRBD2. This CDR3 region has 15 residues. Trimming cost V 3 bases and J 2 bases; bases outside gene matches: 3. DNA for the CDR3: TGTGCCAGCAGTTTTACTAGCGGGTTCACAGATACGCAGTATTTT. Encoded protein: CASSFTSGFTDTQYF.

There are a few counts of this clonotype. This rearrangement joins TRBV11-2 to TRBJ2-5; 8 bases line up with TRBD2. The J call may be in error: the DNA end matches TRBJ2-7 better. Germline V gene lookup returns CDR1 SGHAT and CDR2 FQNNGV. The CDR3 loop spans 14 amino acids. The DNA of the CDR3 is TGTGCCAGCAGCTTGACAGCGGGGGACTACGAGCAGTACTTC. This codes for CASSLTAGDYEQYF.

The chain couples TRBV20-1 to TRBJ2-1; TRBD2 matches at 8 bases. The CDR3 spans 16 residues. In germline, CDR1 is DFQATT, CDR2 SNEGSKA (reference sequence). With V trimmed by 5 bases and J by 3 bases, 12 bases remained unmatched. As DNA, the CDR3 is TGCAGTGCTCCTAACCCGACTAGCGTGAGCTACAATGAGCAGTTCTTC. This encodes CSAPNPTSVSYNEQFF.

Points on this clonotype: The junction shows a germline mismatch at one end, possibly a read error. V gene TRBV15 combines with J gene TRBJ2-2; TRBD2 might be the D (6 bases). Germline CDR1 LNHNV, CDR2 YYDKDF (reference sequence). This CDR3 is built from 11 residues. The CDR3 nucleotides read TGTGCCACCAGCTCCTCCGGGGGGCTGTTTTTT. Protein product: CATSSSGGLFF.

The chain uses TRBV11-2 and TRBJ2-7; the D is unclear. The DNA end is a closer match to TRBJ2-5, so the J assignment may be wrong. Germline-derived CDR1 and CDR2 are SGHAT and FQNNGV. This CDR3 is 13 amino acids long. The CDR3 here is CASSAGRKETQYF. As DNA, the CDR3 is TGTGCCAGCAGCGCCGGAAGAAAAGAGACCCAGTACTTC.

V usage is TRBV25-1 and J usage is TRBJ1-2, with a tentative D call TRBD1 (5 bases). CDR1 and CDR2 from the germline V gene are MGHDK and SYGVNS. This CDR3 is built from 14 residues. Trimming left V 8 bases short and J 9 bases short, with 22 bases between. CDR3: CASSGSSGLGSYTF. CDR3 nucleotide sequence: TGTGCCAGCTCAGGATCTTCAGGGTTAGGGAGCTACACCTTC.

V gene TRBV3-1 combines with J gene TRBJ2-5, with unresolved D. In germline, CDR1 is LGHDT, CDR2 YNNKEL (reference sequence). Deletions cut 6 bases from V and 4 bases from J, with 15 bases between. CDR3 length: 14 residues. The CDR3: CASRVQALGETQYF. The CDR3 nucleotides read TGTGCCAGCAGGGTTCAAGCCCTGGGAGAGACCCAGTACTTC.

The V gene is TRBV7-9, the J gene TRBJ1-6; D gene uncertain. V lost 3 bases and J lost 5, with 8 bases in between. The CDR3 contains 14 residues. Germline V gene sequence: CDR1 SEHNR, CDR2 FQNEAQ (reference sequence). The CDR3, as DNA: TGTGCCAGCAGCTTCGGGGTTGATAATTCACCCCTCCACTTT. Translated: CASSFGVDNSPLHF.

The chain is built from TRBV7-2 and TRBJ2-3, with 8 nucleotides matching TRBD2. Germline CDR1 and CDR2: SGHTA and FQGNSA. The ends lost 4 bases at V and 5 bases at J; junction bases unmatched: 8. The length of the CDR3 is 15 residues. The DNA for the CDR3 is TGTGCCAGCAGCTCACGGGGGGGCCAGGGAGATACGCAGTATTTT. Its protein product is CASSSRGGQGDTQYF.

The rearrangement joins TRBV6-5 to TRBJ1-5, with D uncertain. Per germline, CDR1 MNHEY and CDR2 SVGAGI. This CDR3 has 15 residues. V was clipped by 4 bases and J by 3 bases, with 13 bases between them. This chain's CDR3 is CASSSRRASNQPQHF. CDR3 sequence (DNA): TGTGCCAGCAGTTCTCGCCGGGCCTCCAATCAGCCCCAGCATTTT.

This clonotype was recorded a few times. The CDR3 sequence: CASSDATEETQYF. The CDR3 bases are TGTGCCAGCAGCGATGCGACAGAAGAGACCCAGTACTTC. This chain uses TRBV2 with TRBJ2-5, with TRBD1 as a possible D gene (5 bases). The V gene's germline CDR1 is SNHLY and CDR2 FYNNEI. The CDR3 is 13 amino acids. V gave up 6 bases and J gave up 3 bases, with 11 bases separating them.

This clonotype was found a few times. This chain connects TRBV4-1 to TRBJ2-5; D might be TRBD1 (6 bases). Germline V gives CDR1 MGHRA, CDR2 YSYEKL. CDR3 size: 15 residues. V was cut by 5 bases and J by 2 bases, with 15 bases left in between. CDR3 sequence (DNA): TGCGCCAGCAGCGGCGGACAGAGCCTTCAAGAGACCCAGTACTTC. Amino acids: CASSGGQSLQETQYF.

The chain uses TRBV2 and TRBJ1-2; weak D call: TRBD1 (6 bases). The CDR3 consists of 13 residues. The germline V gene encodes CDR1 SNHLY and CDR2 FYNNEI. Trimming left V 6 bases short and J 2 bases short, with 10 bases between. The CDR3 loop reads CASRGAGNYGYTF. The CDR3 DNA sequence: TGTGCCAGCAGGGGGGCAGGCAACTATGGCTACACCTTC. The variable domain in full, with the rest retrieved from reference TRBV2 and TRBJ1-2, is EPEVTQTPSHQVTQMGQEVILRCVPISNHLYFYWYRQILGQKVEFLVSFYNNEISEKSEIFDDQFSVERPDGSNFTLKIRSTKLEDSAMYFCASRGAGNYGYTFGSGTRLTVV.

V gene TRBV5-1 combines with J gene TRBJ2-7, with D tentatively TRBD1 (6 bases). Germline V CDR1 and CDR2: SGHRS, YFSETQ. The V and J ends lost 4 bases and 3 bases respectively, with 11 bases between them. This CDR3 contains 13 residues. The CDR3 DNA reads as TGCGCCAGCAGCATTGGGACACTCTACGAGCAGTACTTC. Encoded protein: CASSIGTLYEQYF.

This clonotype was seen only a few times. The DNA for the CDR3 is TGCGCCAGCTGTGCCCAGCGGGGGCCCTCCTACGAGCAGTACTTC. Translation gives CASCAQRGPSYEQYF. The chain links TRBV10-2 to TRBJ2-7; 8 nucleotides line up with TRBD2. V shed 8 bases and J 0 bases; nucleotides not matched to a gene: 9. Germline V gene data show CDR1 as WSHSY and CDR2 as SAAADI. The CDR3 is made up of 15 amino acids.

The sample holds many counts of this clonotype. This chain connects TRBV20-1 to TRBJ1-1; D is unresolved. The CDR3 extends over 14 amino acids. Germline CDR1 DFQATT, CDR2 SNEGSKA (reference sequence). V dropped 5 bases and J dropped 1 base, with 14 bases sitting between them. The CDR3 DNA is TGCAGTGCTCCGAGTCTGGAGGGGAACACTGAAGCTTTCTTT. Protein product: CSAPSLEGNTEAFF.

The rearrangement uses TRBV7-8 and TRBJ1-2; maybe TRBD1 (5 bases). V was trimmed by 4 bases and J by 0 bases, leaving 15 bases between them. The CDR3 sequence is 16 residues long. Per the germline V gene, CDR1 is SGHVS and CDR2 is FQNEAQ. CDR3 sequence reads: CASSYDRQIANYGYTF. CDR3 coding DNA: TGTGCCAGCAGCTACGACAGACAGATAGCTAACTATGGCTACACCTTC.

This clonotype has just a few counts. CDR3 in DNA: TGCAGCGCCACACCGGGACAGGGACCCTACGAGCAGTACTTC. Protein sequence: CSATPGQGPYEQYF. The V and J genes are TRBV29-1 and TRBJ2-7; 9 nucleotides agree with TRBD1. The germline V gene has CDR1 SQVTM and CDR2 ANQGSEA. This CDR3 has 14 residues. The ends lost 7 bases at V and 2 bases at J; junction bases unmatched: 9.

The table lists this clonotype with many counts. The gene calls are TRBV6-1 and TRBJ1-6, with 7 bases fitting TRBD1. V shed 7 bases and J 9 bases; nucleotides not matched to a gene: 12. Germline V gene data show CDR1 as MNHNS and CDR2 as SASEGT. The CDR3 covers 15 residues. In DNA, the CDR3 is TGTGCCAGCAATCCAACAGGGGTAGGATCTTCACCCCTCCACTTT. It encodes CASNPTGVGSSPLHF.

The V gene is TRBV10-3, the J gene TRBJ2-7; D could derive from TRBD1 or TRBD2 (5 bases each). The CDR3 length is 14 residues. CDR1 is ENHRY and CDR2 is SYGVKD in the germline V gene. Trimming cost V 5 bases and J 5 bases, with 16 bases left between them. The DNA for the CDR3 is TGTGCCATCAGTTCCGGGACGTTTCCCGACGAGCAGTACTTC. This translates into CAISSGTFPDEQYF.

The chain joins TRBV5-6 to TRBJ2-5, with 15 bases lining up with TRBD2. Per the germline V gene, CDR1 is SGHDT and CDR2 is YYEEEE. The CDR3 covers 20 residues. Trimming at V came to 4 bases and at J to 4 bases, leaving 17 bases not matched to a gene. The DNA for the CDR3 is TGTGCCAGCAGCAGCTTGAGAACGGGACTAGCGGGGGGCCAGGGAGAGACCCAGTACTTC. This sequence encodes CASSSLRTGLAGGQGETQYF.

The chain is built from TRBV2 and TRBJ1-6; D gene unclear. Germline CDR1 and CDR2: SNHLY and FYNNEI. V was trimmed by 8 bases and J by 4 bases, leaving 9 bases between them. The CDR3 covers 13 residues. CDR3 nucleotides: TGTGCCAGCGAGGGAGGTTATAATTCACCCCTCCACTTT. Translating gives CASEGGYNSPLHF.

The CDR3 spells CASSWRGRGVYEQYF. CDR3 bases: TGTGCCAGCAGCTGGAGGGGACGGGGTGTCTACGAGCAGTACTTC. The chain combines TRBV13 with TRBJ2-4; possible D gene TRBD2, 6 bases. The J call may be in error: the DNA end matches TRBJ2-7 better. Germline-derived CDR1 and CDR2 are PRHDT and FYEKMQ (reference sequence). The CDR3 loop spans 15 amino acids.

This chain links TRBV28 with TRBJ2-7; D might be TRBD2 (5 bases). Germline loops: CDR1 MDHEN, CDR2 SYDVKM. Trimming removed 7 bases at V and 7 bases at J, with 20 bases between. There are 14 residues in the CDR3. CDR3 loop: CASTPGSQSGEQYF. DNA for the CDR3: TGTGCCAGCACCCCCGGTAGTCAGTCGGGGGAGCAGTACTTC.

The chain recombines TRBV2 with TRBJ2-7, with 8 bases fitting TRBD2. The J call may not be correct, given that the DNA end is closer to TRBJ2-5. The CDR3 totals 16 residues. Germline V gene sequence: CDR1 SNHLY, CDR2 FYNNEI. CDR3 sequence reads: CASSEALGGALETQYF. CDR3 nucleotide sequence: TGTGCCAGCAGTGAAGCGCTCGGGGGGGCGTTAGAGACCCAGTACTTC.

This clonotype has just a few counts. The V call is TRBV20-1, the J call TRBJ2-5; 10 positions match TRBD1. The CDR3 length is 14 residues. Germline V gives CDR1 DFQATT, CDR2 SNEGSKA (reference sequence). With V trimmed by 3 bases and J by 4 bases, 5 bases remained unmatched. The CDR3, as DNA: TGCAGTGCTAGCGAGACAGGGGGCATAGAGACCCAGTACTTC. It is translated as CSASETGGIETQYF.

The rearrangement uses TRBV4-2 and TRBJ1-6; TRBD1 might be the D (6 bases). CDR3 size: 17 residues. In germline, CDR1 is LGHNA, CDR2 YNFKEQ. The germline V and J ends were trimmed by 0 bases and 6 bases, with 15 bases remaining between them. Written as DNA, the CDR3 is TGTGCCAGCAGCCAAGATCGTGCAGGGGTCCCTAATTCACCCCTCCACTTT. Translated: CASSQDRAGVPNSPLHF.

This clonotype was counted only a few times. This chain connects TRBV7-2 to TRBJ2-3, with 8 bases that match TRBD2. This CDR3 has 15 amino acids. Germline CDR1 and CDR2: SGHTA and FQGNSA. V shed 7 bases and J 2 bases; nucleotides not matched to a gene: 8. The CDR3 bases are TGTGCCAGCACCCGTAGCGGGGCGACCACAGATACGCAGTATTTT. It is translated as CASTRSGATTDTQYF.